The 18 T cell receptor beta chains below all came from one sample that was sequenced in a study of blood T cell repertoires in COVID-19. The method was immunoSEQ multiplex PCR; TCRdb's version includes in-frame clones alone and lacks a portion of them. The sample lists about 24,000 clones, 70% to 90% seen once, with 2.5% in the top ten. Sequencing input: peripheral blood. These TCRs come from an older woman with COVID-19, enrolled during active disease.

The V call is TRBV7-9, the J call TRBJ1-1; TRBD1 matches 7 bases. From germline, CDR1 is SEHNR and CDR2 FQNEAQ (reference sequence). The CDR3 has 15 residues. J lost 3 bases, V lost 5 bases, and 9 bases had no gene match. The CDR3 bases are TGTGCCAGCAGCCGCTACCGGGACAGACACACTGAAGCTTTCTTT. It encodes CASSRYRDRHTEAFF.

The rearrangement links TRBV11-3 to TRBJ2-3; 14 bases align to TRBD2. The germline gives CDR1 SGHNT, CDR2 YENEEA. J lost 5 bases, V lost 5 bases, and 6 bases had no gene match. The CDR3 sequence is 16 residues long. CDR3: CASSKGLAGERDTQYF. The DNA for the CDR3 is TGTGCCAGCAGCAAGGGACTAGCGGGAGAGAGAGATACGCAGTATTTT.

The J gene is TRBJ2-7, the V gene TRBV6-2 or TRBV6-3; 8 bases agree with TRBD1. This CDR3 is 15 amino acids long. Germline V gene lookup returns CDR1 MNHEY and CDR2 SVGEGT. J lost 0 bases, V lost 6 bases, and 7 bases had no gene match. In nucleotides, the CDR3 is TGTGCCAGCAGCTCCAGACAGGGGATCTCCTACGAGCAGTACGTC. This sequence encodes CASSSRQGISYEQYV.

The chain couples TRBV6-6 to TRBJ1-4, with 10 bases fitting TRBD1. V dropped 5 bases and J dropped 3; count of bases not matched to a gene: 3. The CDR3 has 15 amino acids. Germline V lookup: CDR1 MNHNY, CDR2 SVGAGI (reference sequence). The DNA for the CDR3 is TGTGCCAGCAGTGCGACAGGGGGCTCTAATGAAAAACTGTTTTTT. It yields the protein CASSATGGSNEKLFF.

The rearrangement joins TRBV6-5 to TRBJ2-7; 11 positions agree with TRBD2. The CDR3 is made up of 15 amino acids. The germline CDR1 and CDR2 sequences are MNHEY and SVGAGI. The V and J ends lost 7 bases and 3 bases, in that order; junction bases with no gene match: 8. The CDR3 region is CASTAPGTSGYEQYV. Written as DNA, the CDR3 is TGTGCCAGCACCGCTCCTGGGACTAGCGGCTACGAGCAGTACGTC.

The chain links TRBV21-1 to TRBJ2-3; TRBD2 reflects the table's D call only, with no check against the DNA. TRBV21-1 has pseudogene status. CDR3 length equals 16 residues. The CDR3 protein is CASSKAWRTNTDTQYF. The DNA of the CDR3 is TGTGCCAGCAGCAAAGCGTGGCGGACTAACACAGATACGCAGTATTTT.

V is TRBV4-1 and J is TRBJ1-1; 7 bases are shared with TRBD1. With 5 bases clipped from V and 4 bases from J, the junction kept 7 bases outside the gene matches. The CDR3 is made up of 14 amino acids. The germline CDR1 and CDR2 sequences are MGHRA and YSYEKL. This CDR3 is CASSYDRVATEAFF. In DNA form, the CDR3 reads TGCGCCAGCAGCTACGACAGGGTAGCCACTGAAGCTTTCTTT.

V gene TRBV6-5 combines with J gene TRBJ1-2; D possibly corresponds to TRBD1 (6 bases). This CDR3 region has 15 residues. The germline gives CDR1 MNHEY, CDR2 SVGAGI. With 7 bases removed from V and 9 bases from J, the gap between germline ends came to 24 bases. The CDR3 region has the DNA TGTGCCAGCATTAGCCCGGACAGATTTCCTGGACGCTACACCTTC. Translated, it gives CASISPDRFPGRYTF.

The CDR3 spells CASSQLLSYNEQFF. CDR3 coding DNA: TGTGCCAGCAGCCAGCTGCTATCCTACAATGAGCAGTTCTTC. The chain is built from TRBV14 and TRBJ2-1; unclear D gene. The germline V gene encodes CDR1 SGHDN and CDR2 FVKESK. The CDR3 consists of 14 residues. Between the trimmed V and J ends, which lost 3 bases and 1 base, there was a span of 7 bases.

The chain is built from TRBV6-5 and TRBJ2-7; unclear D gene. The CDR3 has 12 amino acids. Trimming removed 7 bases from V and 11 bases from J, with 18 bases in between. In germline, CDR1 is MNHEY, CDR2 SVGAGI. This chain's CDR3 is CASIGNSRKKYF. In nucleotides, the CDR3 is TGTGCCAGCATCGGAAACAGCCGAAAAAAGTACTTC.

The chain combines TRBV18 with TRBJ2-7; D possibly corresponds to TRBD2 (5 bases). Germline assignment: CDR1 KGHSH and CDR2 LQKENI. This CDR3 is 13 amino acids long. The V gene lost 3 bases and the J gene lost 2 bases, with 8 bases spanning the gap. The DNA of the CDR3 is TGTGCCAGCTCACCTGGGCGGGCCTACGAGCAGTACTTC. Protein product: CASSPGRAYEQYF.

The gene calls are TRBV10-3 and TRBJ2-7, with 9 bases aligning to TRBD1. The CDR3 runs to 15 residues. The J segment lost 4 bases and the V segment lost 3 bases, leaving 7 bases of the junction unmatched. Per germline, CDR1 ENHRY and CDR2 SYGVKD. This CDR3 is CAISDLDRGIYEQYV. The CDR3 nucleotides are TGTGCCATCAGTGACCTCGACAGGGGGATATACGAGCAGTACGTC.

CDR3 residues: CASKLTWGENEQFF. CDR3 nucleotides: TGTGCCAGCAAATTGACCTGGGGCGAAAATGAGCAGTTCTTC. The V call is TRBV6-5, the J call TRBJ2-1; TRBD1 might be the D (5 bases). This CDR3 region has 14 residues. Germline CDR1 reads MNHEY; CDR2 reads SVGAGI. Trimming removed 7 bases at V and 7 bases at J, with 17 bases between.

There are a few counts of this clone. The CDR3 nucleotides read TGTGCCAGTAACGCCAGCGGATTGTTAACGAACACCGGGGAGCTGTTTTTT. This sequence encodes CASNASGLLTNTGELFF. The J gene is TRBJ2-2, the V gene TRBV19; perhaps TRBD2 as D (5 bases). Germline lookup yields CDR1 LNHDA and CDR2 SQIVND (reference sequence). The CDR3 has 17 residues. V was cut by 7 bases and J by 0 bases, with 18 bases left in between. Using reference TRBV19 and TRBJ2-2 for the parts outside the CDR3, the full variable domain is DGGITQSPKYLFRKEGQNVTLSCEQNLNHDAMYWYRQDPGQGLRLIYYSQIVNDFQKGDIAEGYSVSREKKESFPLTVTSAQKNPTAFYLCASNASGLLTNTGELFFGEGSRLTVL.

The V gene is TRBV19, the J gene TRBJ2-5; TRBD2 matches at 10 bases. The V gene end was trimmed by 4 bases and the J gene end by 4 bases; junction bases not matched to a gene: 12. The CDR3 covers 17 residues. Per the germline V gene, CDR1 is LNHDA and CDR2 is SQIVND (reference sequence). In nucleotides, the CDR3 is TGTGCCAGTAGTAGGAACCCCCTAGCGGGGGTGGGAGAGACCCAGTACTTC. Residues: CASSRNPLAGVGETQYF.

V gene TRBV5-1 combines with J gene TRBJ1-2; maybe TRBD1 (6 bases). CDR1 SGHRS and CDR2 YFSETQ come from the germline V gene. The CDR3 is 14 amino acids. V was trimmed by 0 bases and J by 8 bases, leaving 14 bases between them. The CDR3 loop is CASSLEAGVGGYTF. CDR3 DNA sequence: TGCGCCAGCAGCTTGGAAGCAGGGGTGGGAGGCTACACCTTC.

J is TRBJ2-1 and V is TRBV24-1, with 12 nucleotides matching TRBD2. V lost 3 bases, J lost 6 bases, and 8 bases stayed unmatched. This CDR3 region has 17 residues. The germline V gene encodes CDR1 KGHDR and CDR2 SFDVKD. The CDR3 region has the DNA TGTGCCACCAGTGATCCAGGACTAGCGGGGAGATTCAATGAGCAGTTCTTC. Translation: CATSDPGLAGRFNEQFF.

The J gene is TRBJ2-2, the V gene TRBV2; D not resolved. Germline loops: CDR1 SNHLY, CDR2 FYNNEI. CDR3 length equals 14 residues. Between the trimmed V and J ends, which lost 5 bases and 0 bases, there was a span of 7 bases. CDR3: CASSYSSNTGELFF. The CDR3 DNA is TGTGCCAGCAGTTATTCGTCGAACACCGGGGAGCTGTTTTTT.